This paragraph reports one T cell receptor beta chain. These data come from a study of cytomegalovirus exposure and HLA in healthy donors. PCR used 60 Vbeta primers and 13 Jbeta primers. TCRdb keeps only in-frame clones here, not all; method: immunoSEQ multiplex PCR. The sample totals 100,000 to 150,000 clones. The source material was PBMCs. This sequence originates from a man between 18 and 35 years old in good health and CMV-seronegative.

DNA of the CDR3: TGTGCCAGTAGTATTTCAGCGGGAGCGTCCAATGAGCAGTTCTTC. It encodes CASSISAGASNEQFF. The chain is built from TRBV19 and TRBJ2-1; 8 bases are a match to TRBD2. After removal of 3 bases from V and 6 bases from J, the junction contained 7 bases not matched to a gene. Germline lookup yields CDR1 LNHDA and CDR2 SQIVND (reference sequence). The CDR3 has 15 amino acids.